The 29 T cell receptor beta chains below all came from one sample that was sequenced in a study of a mutant IDH1 vaccine in newly diagnosed glioma. Sequencing was performed with immunoSEQ multiplex PCR; in TCRdb, only in-frame clones are kept and a portion is missing. Altogether around 55,000 clones are present, 75% to 90% being singletons, with the ten largest covering around 6.2%. The time point is: week 23, last vaccination. The study gave 300 ug of mutant IDH1 20-mer peptide per vaccine dose, with topical imiquimod. Antigen specificity for these receptors is unknown. The material sequenced was PBMCs, taken from a glioma patient whose treatment included an IDH1 peptide vaccine. The source is a man in his forties or fifties with glioma.

The chain couples TRBV6-6 to TRBJ1-3; no definite D call. Germline V gives CDR1 MNHNY, CDR2 SVGAGI (reference sequence). V lost 2 bases and J lost 2, with 10 bases in between. The CDR3 runs to 15 residues. The CDR3, as DNA: TGTGCCAGCAGTTACGGGGTGAGCCCTGGAAACACCATATATTTT. Protein: CASSYGVSPGNTIYF.

The chain links TRBV7-3 to TRBJ1-2; TRBD1 is a possible D gene (5 bases). Germline assignment: CDR1 SGHTA and CDR2 FQGTGA. The ends were cut back, 5 bases at V and 3 bases at J, with 13 bases in the middle. The CDR3 is made up of 14 amino acids. CDR3 in DNA: TGTGCCAGCAGCCTTAACGACAGATACTATGGCTACACCTTC. It yields the protein CASSLNDRYYGYTF.

The chain employs TRBV4-1 and TRBJ1-6; possible D gene TRBD1, 5 bases. This CDR3 has 18 residues. Trimming cost V 2 bases and J 0 bases, with 14 bases left between them. Germline V CDR1 and CDR2: MGHRA, YSYEKL. CDR3 protein: CASSQFGTRSSYNSPLHF. The CDR3 region has the DNA TGCGCCAGCAGCCAATTTGGGACCCGGAGCTCCTATAATTCACCCCTCCACTTT.

This clone was recorded a few times. The chain carries TRBV5-1 and TRBJ1-1; D gene ambiguous. V gave up 2 bases and J gave up 8 bases, with 13 bases separating them. CDR3 length equals 13 residues. The germline CDR1 and CDR2 sequences are SGHRS and YFSETQ. The DNA for the CDR3 is TGCGCCAGCAGCTTCGTTTGGGGAGGCGAAGCTTTCTTT. Its protein is CASSFVWGGEAFF.

J is TRBJ2-1 and V is TRBV15; TRBD2 agrees at 11 bases. CDR1 and CDR2 from the germline V gene are LNHNV and YYDKDF (reference sequence). The V segment lost 1 base and the J segment 2 bases; nucleotides outside the gene matches: 4. The length of the CDR3 is 17 residues. The CDR3 DNA sequence: TGTGCCACCAGCAGAGCCCCACTAGCGGGGGCCTACAATGAGCAGTTCTTC. The encoded protein is CATSRAPLAGAYNEQFF.

This clone was counted once. V is TRBV14 and J is TRBJ1-5; TRBD1 might be the D (5 bases). This CDR3 region has 15 residues. The V end lost 3 bases, the J end lost 6 bases, and 15 bases lay between the germline ends. The V gene's germline CDR1 is SGHDN and CDR2 FVKESK. The CDR3 reads CASSHSRAGSQPQHF. The CDR3 region has the DNA TGTGCCAGCAGCCACAGCAGGGCAGGTAGTCAGCCCCAGCATTTT.

The rearrangement links TRBV5-1 to TRBJ1-5; tentative D call: TRBD1 (5 bases). V was shortened by 0 bases and J by 4 bases, with 11 bases between the two germline ends. The V gene's germline CDR1 is SGHRS and CDR2 YFSETQ. There are 15 residues in the CDR3. The CDR3: CASSLEGTSNQPQHF. In nucleotides, the CDR3 is TGCGCCAGCAGCTTGGAGGGGACCTCTAATCAGCCCCAGCATTTT. Full variable domain (outside the CDR3, taken from reference TRBV5-1 and TRBJ1-5): KAGVTQTPRYLIKTRGQQVTLSCSPISGHRSVSWYQQTPGQGLQFLFEYFSETQRNKGNFPGRFSGRQFSNSRSEMNVSTLELGDSALYLCASSLEGTSNQPQHFGDGTRLSIL.

This chain joins TRBV2 and TRBJ2-1; 8 nucleotides align to TRBD2. The trim removed 7 bases at V and 0 bases at J, leaving 5 bases unmatched. The V gene's germline CDR1 is SNHLY and CDR2 FYNNEI. There are 15 residues in the CDR3. CDR3 loop: CASIRAGVSYNEQFF. The CDR3 DNA sequence: TGTGCCAGCATTCGAGCGGGGGTCTCCTACAATGAGCAGTTCTTC.

The chain joins TRBV5-1 to TRBJ1-5; 7 bases align to TRBD1. The CDR3 loop spans 14 amino acids. In germline, CDR1 is SGHRS, CDR2 YFSETQ. Trimming at V came to 4 bases and at J to 7 bases, leaving 8 bases not matched to a gene. CDR3 sequence reads: CASSASGGGQPQHF. CDR3 nucleotides: TGCGCCAGCAGCGCGTCAGGGGGGGGACAGCCCCAGCATTTT.

This clone has only one observation. This chain connects TRBV30 to TRBJ2-5; weak D call: TRBD2 (6 bases). Trimming removed 3 bases from V and 5 bases from J, with 7 bases in between. The germline CDR1 and CDR2 sequences are GTSNPN and SVGIG (reference sequence). This CDR3 is built from 11 residues. CDR3 nucleotide sequence: TGTGCCTGGAGGGGGGGTGAGACCCAGTACTTC. Its translation is CAWRGGETQYF.

The chain joins TRBV5-6 to TRBJ1-4; TRBD1 might be the D (6 bases). This CDR3 has 14 residues. The ends were cut back, 4 bases at V and 10 bases at J, with 17 bases in the middle. Germline V lookup: CDR1 SGHDT, CDR2 YYEEEE. Here the CDR3 DNA reads TGTGCCAGCAGCCCCGGGACACGGCTACGAAAACTGTTTTTT. Encoded protein: CASSPGTRLRKLFF.

This chain links TRBV12-5 with TRBJ2-7, with 9 bases matching TRBD1. Germline CDR1 reads LGHNT; CDR2 reads FRNRAP. CDR3 length: 13 residues. Trimming took 6 bases from V and 3 from J; bases not matched to a gene: 3. CDR3 sequence (DNA): TGTGCTAGTGGAGCGGACAGGGGCTACGAGCAGTACTTC. Encoded protein: CASGADRGYEQYF.

This chain joins TRBV5-4 and TRBJ1-3; no clear D gene. In germline, CDR1 is SGHNT, CDR2 YYREEE (reference sequence). Trimming stripped 2 bases from V and 0 bases from J, with 9 bases between. The CDR3 length is 15 residues. The CDR3 sequence is CASSFRGRSGNTIYF. In DNA form, the CDR3 reads TGTGCCAGCAGCTTTCGCGGGCGCTCTGGAAACACCATATATTTT.

This sequence joins TRBV7-2 and TRBJ2-5, with 12 nucleotides matching TRBD2. Germline CDR1 and CDR2: SGHTA and FQGNSA. The CDR3 sequence is 16 residues long. Trimming at V came to 5 bases and at J to 0 bases, leaving 4 bases not matched to a gene. This chain's CDR3 is CASSLGLAGNQETQYF. The CDR3 nucleotides read TGTGCCAGCAGCCTCGGACTAGCGGGGAACCAAGAGACCCAGTACTTC.

J is TRBJ1-3 and V is TRBV2; D unclear. The CDR3 extends over 14 amino acids. The germline gives CDR1 SNHLY, CDR2 FYNNEI. V was pared by 6 bases and J by 3 bases, with 12 bases between. The chain's CDR3 is CASSEQFFGNTIYF. CDR3 in DNA: TGTGCCAGCAGCGAACAGTTCTTTGGAAACACCATATATTTT. The full variable domain, its missing parts supplied by reference TRBV2 and TRBJ1-3, is EPEVTQTPSHQVTQMGQEVILRCVPISNHLYFYWYRQILGQKVEFLVSFYNNEISEKSEIFDDQFSVERPDGSNFTLKIRSTKLEDSAMYFCASSEQFFGNTIYFGEGSWLTVV.

This clone has just a few counts. This chain connects TRBV6-5 to TRBJ2-1; D remains ambiguous. Per the germline V gene, CDR1 is MNHEY and CDR2 is SVGAGI. This CDR3 has 12 amino acids. V was cut by 2 bases and J by 10 bases, with 9 bases left in between. The CDR3 nucleotides are TGTGCCAGCAGTTACCTGATGGGGGAGCAGTTCTTC. It yields the protein CASSYLMGEQFF.

The chain links TRBV5-4 to TRBJ2-7; 7 nucleotides line up with TRBD1. From germline, CDR1 is SGHNT and CDR2 YYREEE (reference sequence). The CDR3 spans 12 residues. V dropped 3 bases and J dropped 5; count of bases not matched to a gene: 2. The CDR3 region has the DNA TGTGCCAGCAGCTCCCAGGGGGACGAGCAGTACTTC. Translating it yields CASSSQGDEQYF.

The table lists this clone with a few counts. As DNA, the CDR3 is TGTGCCAGCAGTTGGTCAGCGGGGGAAGCGTACGAGCAGTACTTC. This encodes CASSWSAGEAYEQYF. The chain recombines TRBV6-6 with TRBJ2-7; 8 bases are a match to TRBD2. The CDR3 length is 15 residues. Germline values: CDR1 MNHNY, CDR2 SVGAGI (reference sequence). Trimming removed 4 bases from V and 4 bases from J; junction bases left unmatched: 9.

The J gene is TRBJ2-3, the V gene TRBV10-2; 11 nucleotides align to TRBD2. CDR1 WSHSY and CDR2 SAAADI come from the germline V gene. The CDR3 has 15 amino acids. V lost 6 bases, J lost 4 bases, and 6 bases stayed unmatched. CDR3 in DNA: TGCGCCAGCAGGGTAGCGGGGGGGCCCGCAGATACGCAGTATTTT. Amino acid sequence: CASRVAGGPADTQYF.

The rearrangement links TRBV7-9 to TRBJ2-5, with D tentatively TRBD2 (6 bases). Germline CDR1 SEHNR, CDR2 FQNEAQ (reference sequence). V lost 5 bases and J lost 2, with 15 bases in between. The CDR3 has 15 amino acids. The CDR3 DNA reads TGTGCCAGCAGCCTAGGGATTGGAGGGCAAGAGACCCAGTACTTC. Translating gives CASSLGIGGQETQYF.

The rearrangement uses TRBV6-6 and TRBJ2-3, with D tentatively TRBD2 (7 bases). This CDR3 has 13 amino acids. Germline V gives CDR1 MNHNY, CDR2 SVGAGI (reference sequence). The germline V and J ends were trimmed by 8 bases and 3 bases, with 12 bases remaining between them. The CDR3 region has the DNA TGTGCCAGCGGGGGGGGGCAGACAGATACGCAGTATTTT. Its translation is CASGGGQTDTQYF.

The CDR3 reads CASSQLQGQQYF. For the CDR3, the DNA is TGTGCCAGCAGCCAACTACAGGGCCAGCAGTACTTC. The rearrangement uses TRBV14 and TRBJ2-7, with TRBD1 as a possible D gene (6 bases). This CDR3 spans 12 amino acids. Germline V gene lookup returns CDR1 SGHDN and CDR2 FVKESK. V was shortened by 2 bases and J by 8 bases, with 10 bases between the two germline ends.

The chain is built from TRBV7-9 and TRBJ2-3, with D unclear. CDR3 size: 13 residues. The germline gives CDR1 SEHNR, CDR2 FQNEAQ (reference sequence). V was trimmed by 3 bases and J by 4 bases, leaving 8 bases between them. The CDR3 sequence: CASSLDAADTQYF. DNA of the CDR3: TGTGCCAGCAGCTTGGATGCGGCAGATACGCAGTATTTT.

The chain couples TRBV5-1 to TRBJ1-4; D gene ambiguous. This CDR3 comprises 14 residues. V lost 6 bases, J lost 2 bases, and 11 bases lay in between. CDR1 is SGHRS, CDR2 YFSETQ, per germline. CDR3 protein: CASNKGQTNEKLFF. The CDR3 DNA follows: TGCGCCAGCAATAAGGGTCAGACTAATGAAAAACTGTTTTTT.

The chain joins TRBV9 to TRBJ1-5; D gene uncertain. Germline V gene sequence: CDR1 SGDLS, CDR2 YYNGEE. The CDR3 is made up of 14 amino acids. V lost 0 bases, J lost 3 bases, and 7 bases lay in between. The chain's CDR3 is CASSVGKVNQPQHF. CDR3 coding DNA: TGTGCCAGCAGCGTAGGTAAAGTCAATCAGCCCCAGCATTTT.

This chain uses TRBV6-6 with TRBJ1-1, with D hard to call. Trimming removed 4 bases at V and 2 bases at J, with 5 bases between. This CDR3 contains 12 residues. Germline loops: CDR1 MNHNY, CDR2 SVGAGI (reference sequence). The CDR3 loop reads CASSLVNTEAFF. The CDR3 DNA sequence: TGTGCCAGCAGTTTAGTAAACACTGAAGCTTTCTTT.

This chain joins TRBV30 and TRBJ1-5; D not certain. Per the germline V gene, CDR1 is GTSNPN and CDR2 is SVGIG (reference sequence). The CDR3 covers 15 residues. Trimming left V 0 bases short and J 2 bases short, with 11 bases between. CDR3 amino acids: CAWSVTGYGNQPQHF. CDR3 bases: TGTGCCTGGAGTGTAACCGGGTATGGCAATCAGCCCCAGCATTTT.

This chain joins TRBV7-9 and TRBJ1-1; TRBD1 might be the D (6 bases). From germline, CDR1 is SEHNR and CDR2 FQNEAQ (reference sequence). V was pared by 5 bases and J by 2 bases, with 21 bases between. This CDR3 region has 17 residues. The chain's CDR3 is CASSPPSRGPGNTEAFF. CDR3 nucleotides: TGTGCCAGCAGCCCCCCATCGCGGGGGCCGGGAAACACTGAAGCTTTCTTT.

The chain uses TRBV6-5 and TRBJ1-1; 8 bases are a match to TRBD1. Unmatched junction bases numbered 6, after V lost 7 bases and J lost 8 bases. The CDR3 loop spans 12 amino acids. Per germline, CDR1 MNHEY and CDR2 SVGAGI. The CDR3 sequence: CASTTGVSEAFF. CDR3 DNA: TGTGCCAGCACGACAGGGGTCTCGGAAGCTTTCTTT.